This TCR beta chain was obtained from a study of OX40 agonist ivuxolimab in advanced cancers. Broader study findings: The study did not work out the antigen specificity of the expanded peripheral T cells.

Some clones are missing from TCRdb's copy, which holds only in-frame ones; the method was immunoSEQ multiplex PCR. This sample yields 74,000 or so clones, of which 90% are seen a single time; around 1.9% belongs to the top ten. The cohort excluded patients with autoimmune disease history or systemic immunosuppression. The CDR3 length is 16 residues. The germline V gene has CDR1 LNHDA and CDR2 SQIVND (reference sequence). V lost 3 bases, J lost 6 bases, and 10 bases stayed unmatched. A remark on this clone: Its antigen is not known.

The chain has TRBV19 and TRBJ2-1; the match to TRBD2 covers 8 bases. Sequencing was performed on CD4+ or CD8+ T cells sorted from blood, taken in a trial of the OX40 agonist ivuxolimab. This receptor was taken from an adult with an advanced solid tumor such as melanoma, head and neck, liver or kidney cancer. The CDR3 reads CASSILGGRSFNEQFF. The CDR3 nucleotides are TGTGCCAGTAGTATTCTCGGCGGGAGGTCTTTCAATGAGCAGTTCTTC.